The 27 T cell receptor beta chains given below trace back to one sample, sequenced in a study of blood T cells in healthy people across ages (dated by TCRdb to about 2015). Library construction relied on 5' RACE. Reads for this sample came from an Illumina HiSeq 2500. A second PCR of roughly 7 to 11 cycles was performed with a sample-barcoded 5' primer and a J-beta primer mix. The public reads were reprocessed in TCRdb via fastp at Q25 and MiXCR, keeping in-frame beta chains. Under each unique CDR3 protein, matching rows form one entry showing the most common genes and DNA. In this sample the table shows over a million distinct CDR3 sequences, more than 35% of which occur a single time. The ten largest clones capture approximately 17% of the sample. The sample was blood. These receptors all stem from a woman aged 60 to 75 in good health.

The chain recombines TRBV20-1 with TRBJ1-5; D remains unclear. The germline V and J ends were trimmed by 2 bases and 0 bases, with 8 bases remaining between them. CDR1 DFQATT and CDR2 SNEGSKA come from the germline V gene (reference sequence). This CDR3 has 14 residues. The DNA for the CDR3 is TGCAGTGCTAGAAGATCAGATAGCAATCAGCCCCAGCATTTT. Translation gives CSARRSDSNQPQHF.

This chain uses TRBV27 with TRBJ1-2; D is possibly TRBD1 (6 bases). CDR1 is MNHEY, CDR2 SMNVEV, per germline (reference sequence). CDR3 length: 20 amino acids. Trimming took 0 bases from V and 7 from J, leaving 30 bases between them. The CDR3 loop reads CASSLSRSGMRQVPWGGYTF. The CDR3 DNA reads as TGTGCCAGCAGTTTATCGAGATCTGGAATGAGACAGGTCCCCTGGGGTGGCTACACCTTC.

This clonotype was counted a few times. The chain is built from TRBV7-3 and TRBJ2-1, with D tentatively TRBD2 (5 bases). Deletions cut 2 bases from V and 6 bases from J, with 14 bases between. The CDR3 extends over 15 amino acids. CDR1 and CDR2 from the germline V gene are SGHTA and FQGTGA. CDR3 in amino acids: CASSLRAVLINEQFF. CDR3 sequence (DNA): TGTGCCAGCAGCTTACGAGCGGTTTTAATCAATGAGCAGTTCTTC.

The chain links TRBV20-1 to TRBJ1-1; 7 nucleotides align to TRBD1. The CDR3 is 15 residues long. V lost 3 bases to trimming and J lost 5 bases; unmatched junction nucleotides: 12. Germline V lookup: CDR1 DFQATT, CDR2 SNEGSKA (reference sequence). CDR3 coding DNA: TGCAGTGCTAGCCGCCGACAGGGAAGGGAAACTGAAGCTTTCTTT. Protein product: CSASRRQGRETEAFF.

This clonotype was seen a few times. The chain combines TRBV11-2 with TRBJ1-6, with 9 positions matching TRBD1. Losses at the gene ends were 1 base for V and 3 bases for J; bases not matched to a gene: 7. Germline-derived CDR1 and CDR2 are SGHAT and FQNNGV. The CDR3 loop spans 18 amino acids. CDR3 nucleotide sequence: TGTGCCAGCAGCTTAGGAGGGACAGGGCTTCTCTATAATTCACCCCTCCACTTT. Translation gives CASSLGGTGLLYNSPLHF.

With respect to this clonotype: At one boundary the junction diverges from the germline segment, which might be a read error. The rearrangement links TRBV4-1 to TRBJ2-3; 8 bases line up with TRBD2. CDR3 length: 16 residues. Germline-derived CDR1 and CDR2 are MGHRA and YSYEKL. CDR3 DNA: TGCACCAGCAGCCAAATAGCGGGATTGGCGGCAGATACGCAGTATTTT. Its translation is CTSSQIAGLAADTQYF.

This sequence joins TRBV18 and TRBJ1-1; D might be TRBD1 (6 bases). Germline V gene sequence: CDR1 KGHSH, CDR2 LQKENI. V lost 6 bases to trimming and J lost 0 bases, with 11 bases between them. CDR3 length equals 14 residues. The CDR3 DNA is TGTGCCAGCTCGCAGGGACATATGAACACTGAAGCTTTCTTT. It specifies CASSQGHMNTEAFF.

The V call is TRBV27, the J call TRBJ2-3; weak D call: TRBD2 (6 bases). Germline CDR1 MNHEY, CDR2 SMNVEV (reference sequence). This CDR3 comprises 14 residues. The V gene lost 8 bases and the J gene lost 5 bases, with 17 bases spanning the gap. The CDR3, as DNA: TGTGCCAGCCGGCCGGGGAGGTGGATAGATACGCAGTATTTT. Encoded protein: CASRPGRWIDTQYF.

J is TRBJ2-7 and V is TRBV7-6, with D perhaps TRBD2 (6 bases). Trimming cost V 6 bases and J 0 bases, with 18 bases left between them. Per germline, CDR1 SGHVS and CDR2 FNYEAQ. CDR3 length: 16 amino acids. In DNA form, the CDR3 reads TGTGCCAGCAGTCCTACGGCGGGGTCGAGCTCCTACGAGCAGTACTTC. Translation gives CASSPTAGSSSYEQYF. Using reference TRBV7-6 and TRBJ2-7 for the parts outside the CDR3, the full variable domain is GAGVSQSPRYKVTKRGQDVALRCDPISGHVSLYWYRQALGQGPEFLTYFNYEAQQDKSGLPNDRFSAERPEGSISTLTIQRTEQRDSAMYRCASSPTAGSSSYEQYFGPGTRLTVT.

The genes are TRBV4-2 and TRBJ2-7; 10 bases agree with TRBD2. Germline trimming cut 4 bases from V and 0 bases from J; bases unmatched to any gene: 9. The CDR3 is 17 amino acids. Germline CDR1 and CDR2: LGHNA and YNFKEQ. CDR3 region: CASSLALAGVSSYEQYF. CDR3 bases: TGTGCCAGCAGCCTCGCTCTAGCGGGGGTTAGCTCCTACGAGCAGTACTTC.

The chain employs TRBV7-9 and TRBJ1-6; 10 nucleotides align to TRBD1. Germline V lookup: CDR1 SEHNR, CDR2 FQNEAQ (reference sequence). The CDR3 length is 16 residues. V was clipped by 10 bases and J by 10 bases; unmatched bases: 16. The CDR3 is CATMGGDRGAGSPLHF. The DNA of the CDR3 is TGTGCCACCATGGGAGGGGACAGGGGTGCAGGCTCACCCCTCCACTTT.

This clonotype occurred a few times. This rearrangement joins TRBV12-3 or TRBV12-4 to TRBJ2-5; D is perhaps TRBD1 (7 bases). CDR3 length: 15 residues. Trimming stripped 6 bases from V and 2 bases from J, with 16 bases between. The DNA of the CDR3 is TGTGCCAGCAGCACAGGGGCGGGAAGTCAAGAGACCCAGTACTTC. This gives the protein CASSTGAGSQETQYF.

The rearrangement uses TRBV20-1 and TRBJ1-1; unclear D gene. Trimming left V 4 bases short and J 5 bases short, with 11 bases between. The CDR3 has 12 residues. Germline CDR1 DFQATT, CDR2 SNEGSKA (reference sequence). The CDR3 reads CSAKWGKTEAFF. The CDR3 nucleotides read TGCAGTGCTAAGTGGGGAAAAACTGAAGCTTTCTTT.

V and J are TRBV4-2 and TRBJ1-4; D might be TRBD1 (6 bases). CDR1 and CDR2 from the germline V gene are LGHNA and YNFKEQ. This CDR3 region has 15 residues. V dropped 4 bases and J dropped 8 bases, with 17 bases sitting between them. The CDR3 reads CASSLSGGQREKLFF. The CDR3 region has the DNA TGTGCCAGCAGCCTTTCGGGGGGGCAACGGGAAAAACTGTTTTTT.

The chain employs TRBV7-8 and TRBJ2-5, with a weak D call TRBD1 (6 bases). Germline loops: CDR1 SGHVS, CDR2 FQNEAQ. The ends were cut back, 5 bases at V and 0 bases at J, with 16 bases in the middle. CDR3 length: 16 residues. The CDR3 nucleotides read TGTGCCAGCAGCCCTAGGGGACACCGAAACCAAGAGACCCAGTACTTC. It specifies CASSPRGHRNQETQYF.

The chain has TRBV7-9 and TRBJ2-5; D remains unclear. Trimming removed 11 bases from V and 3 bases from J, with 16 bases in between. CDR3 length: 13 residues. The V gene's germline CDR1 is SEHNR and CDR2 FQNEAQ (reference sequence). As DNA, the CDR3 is TGTGCCGGCAACCTCGAAACTGAAGAGACCCAGTACTTC. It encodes CAGNLETEETQYF.

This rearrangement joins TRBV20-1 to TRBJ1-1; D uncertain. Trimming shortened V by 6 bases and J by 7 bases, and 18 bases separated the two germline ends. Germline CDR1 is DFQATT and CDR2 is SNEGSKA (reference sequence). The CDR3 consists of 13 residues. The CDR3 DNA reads TGCAGTGCCCCCCTCCGGGCCCGAGGTGAAGCTTTCTTT. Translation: CSAPLRARGEAFF.

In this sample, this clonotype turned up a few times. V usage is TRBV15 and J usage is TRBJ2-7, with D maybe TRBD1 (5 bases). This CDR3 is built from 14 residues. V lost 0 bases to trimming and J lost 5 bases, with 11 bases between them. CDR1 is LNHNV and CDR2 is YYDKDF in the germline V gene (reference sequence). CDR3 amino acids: CATSRDSGSHEQYF. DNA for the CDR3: TGTGCCACCAGCAGAGATTCAGGGTCCCACGAGCAGTACTTC.

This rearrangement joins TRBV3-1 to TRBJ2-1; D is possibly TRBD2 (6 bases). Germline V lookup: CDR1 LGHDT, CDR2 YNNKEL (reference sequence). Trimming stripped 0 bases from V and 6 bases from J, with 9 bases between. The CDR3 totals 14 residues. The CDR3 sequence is CASSQDGEANEQFF. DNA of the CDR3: TGTGCCAGCAGCCAAGACGGGGAGGCCAATGAGCAGTTCTTC.

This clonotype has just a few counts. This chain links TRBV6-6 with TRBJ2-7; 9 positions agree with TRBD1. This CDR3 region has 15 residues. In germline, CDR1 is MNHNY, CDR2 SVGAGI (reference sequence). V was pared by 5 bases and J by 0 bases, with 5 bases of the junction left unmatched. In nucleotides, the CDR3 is TGTGCCAGCAGTAACGACAGGGGGAACTCCTACGAGCAGTACTTC. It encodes CASSNDRGNSYEQYF.

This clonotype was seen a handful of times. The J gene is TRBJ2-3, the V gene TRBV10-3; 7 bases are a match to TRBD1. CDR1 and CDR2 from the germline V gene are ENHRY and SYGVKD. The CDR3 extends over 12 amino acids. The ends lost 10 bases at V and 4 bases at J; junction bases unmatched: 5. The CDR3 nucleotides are TGTGCCACCAATACAGGGGCAGATACGCAGTATTTT. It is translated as CATNTGADTQYF.

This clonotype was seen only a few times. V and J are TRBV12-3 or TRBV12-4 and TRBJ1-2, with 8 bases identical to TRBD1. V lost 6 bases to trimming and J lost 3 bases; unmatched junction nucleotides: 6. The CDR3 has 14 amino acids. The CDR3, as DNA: TGTGCCAGCAGCCGGACAGGGCCCGACTATGGCTACACCTTC. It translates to CASSRTGPDYGYTF.

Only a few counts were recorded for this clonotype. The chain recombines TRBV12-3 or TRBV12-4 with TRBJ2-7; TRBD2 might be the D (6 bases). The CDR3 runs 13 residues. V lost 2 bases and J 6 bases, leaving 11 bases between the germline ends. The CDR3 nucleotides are TGTGCCAGCAGTTTAAATCGGGAGCTCGAGCAGTACTTC. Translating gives CASSLNRELEQYF.

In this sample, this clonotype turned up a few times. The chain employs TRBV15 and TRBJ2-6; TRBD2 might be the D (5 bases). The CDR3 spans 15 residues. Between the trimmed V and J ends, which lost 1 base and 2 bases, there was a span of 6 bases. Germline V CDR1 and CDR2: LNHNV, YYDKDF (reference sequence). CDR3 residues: CATSRAGTGANVLTF. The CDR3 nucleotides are TGTGCCACCAGCAGAGCCGGGACTGGGGCCAACGTCCTGACTTTC.

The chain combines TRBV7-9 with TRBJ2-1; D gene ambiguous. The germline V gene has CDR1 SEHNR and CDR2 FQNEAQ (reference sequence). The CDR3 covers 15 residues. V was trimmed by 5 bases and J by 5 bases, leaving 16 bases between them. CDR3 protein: CASSPAWAGHNEQFF. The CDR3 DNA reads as TGTGCCAGCAGCCCGGCCTGGGCAGGACACAATGAGCAGTTCTTC.

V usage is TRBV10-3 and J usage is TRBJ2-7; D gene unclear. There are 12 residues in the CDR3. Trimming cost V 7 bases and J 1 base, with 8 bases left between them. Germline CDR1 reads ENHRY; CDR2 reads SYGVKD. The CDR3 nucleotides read TGTGCCATCAAGGGCCTATCCTACGAGCAGTACTTC. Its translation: CAIKGLSYEQYF.

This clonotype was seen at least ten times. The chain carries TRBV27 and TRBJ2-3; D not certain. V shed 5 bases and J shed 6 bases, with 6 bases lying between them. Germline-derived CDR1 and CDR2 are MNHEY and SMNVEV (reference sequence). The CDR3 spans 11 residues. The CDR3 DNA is TGTGCCAGCAGTCGGCTGGATACGCAGTATTTT. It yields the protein CASSRLDTQYF.